A selection of T cell receptor beta chains follows, all from one sample in a study of cytomegalovirus exposure and HLA in healthy donors. TCRdb's copy holds only in-frame clones and misses some; the assay was immunoSEQ multiplex PCR. The sample lists over 120,000 clones; about 80% were seen once. Sequencing was performed on PBMCs. The receptors were gathered from a woman aged 60-70 years in good health and CMV-seropositive. The CDR3 runs from the conserved cysteine through the conserved F or W. A D gene is named only where the DNA matches it firmly. Expanded clones get a size class; other rows say once, few or many, or leave the size out.

j_gene,abundance,d_gene,v_gene,CDR3aa,CDR3nt
TRBJ1-5,-,-,TRBV18,CASSPPEGGQPQHF,TGTGCCAGCTCACCACCGGAGGGAGGACAGCCCCAGCATTTT
TRBJ2-7,-,TRBD1,TRBV10-3,CAITGGVNYEQYF,TGTGCCATCACAGGGGGCGTCAATTACGAGCAGTACTTC
TRBJ1-6,-,TRBD1,TRBV4-3,CASNRDRDSPLHF,TGCGCCAGCAACCGGGACAGGGATTCACCCCTCCACTTT
TRBJ1-2,-,-,TRBV5-1,CASSLDGYGYTF,TGCGCCAGCAGCTTGGACGGCTATGGCTACACCTTC
TRBJ2-5,-,TRBD2,TRBV11-3,CASSLGAGGPSRETQYF,TGTGCCAGCAGCTTAGGGGCGGGAGGGCCCTCAAGAGAGACCCAGTACTTC
TRBJ2-7,-,TRBD2,TRBV5-3,CARSLAGGPHEQYF,TGTGCCAGAAGCTTAGCGGGAGGGCCTCACGAGCAGTACTTC
TRBJ1-3,-,-,TRBV4-2,CASSQVGGSGNTIYF,TGTGCCAGCAGCCAAGTAGGGGGCTCTGGAAACACCATATATTTT
TRBJ2-1,-,TRBD1,TRBV7-8,CASSRTLRDRGDNEQFF,TGTGCCAGCAGCCGCACTTTACGGGACAGGGGGGACAATGAGCAGTTCTTC
TRBJ2-6,-,-,TRBV5-1,CASSLTPSEGANVLTF,TGCGCCAGCAGCTTGACCCCGTCCGAGGGGGCCAACGTCCTGACTTTC
TRBJ1-4,few,-,TRBV6-1,CASSESEVEKLFF,TGTGCCAGCAGTGAAAGCGAGGTGGAAAAACTGTTTTTT
TRBJ1-3,few,TRBD1,TRBV6-5,CASSPGQGVTNTIYF,TGTGCCAGCAGTCCAGGACAGGGAGTTACAAACACCATATATTTT
TRBJ2-2,-,-,TRBV5-1,CASSFNGGELFF,TGCGCCAGCAGCTTCAACGGCGGGGAGCTGTTTTTT
TRBJ2-3,-,TRBD2,TRBV4-2,CASRGTSQARDTQYF,TGTGCCAGCAGGGGGACTAGCCAGGCCCGAGATACGCAGTATTTT
TRBJ1-5,-,-,TRBV4-3,CASSDRTGQPQHF,TGCGCCAGCAGCGATAGGACGGGGCAGCCCCAGCATTTT
TRBJ2-7,-,TRBD2,TRBV30,CAWSVPGTSGRIYEQYF,TGTGCCTGGAGTGTACCCGGGACTAGCGGGAGAATCTACGAGCAGTACTTC
TRBJ1-2,-,TRBD1,TRBV15,CATSTRDRGFPEDTF,TGTGCCACCAGCACGCGGGACAGGGGTTTTCCCGAGGACACCTTC
TRBJ2-6,-,TRBD1,TRBV9,CASSVGPGTGNSGANVLTF,TGTGCCAGCAGCGTAGGACCCGGGACAGGGAACTCTGGGGCCAACGTCCTGACTTTC
TRBJ1-5,-,TRBD1,TRBV19,CASSIVLRGVNQPQHF,TGTGCCAGTAGTATTGTCCTCAGGGGGGTCAATCAGCCCCAGCATTTT
TRBJ2-7,-,TRBD1,TRBV30,CAWSNLDRAFYEQYF,TGTGCCTGGAGTAATTTGGACAGGGCCTTTTACGAGCAGTACTTC
TRBJ1-1,-,-,TRBV28,CASSSGGTMNTEAFF,TGTGCCAGCAGTTCTGGAGGGACTATGAACACTGAAGCTTTCTTT
TRBJ2-7,once,-,TRBV7-8,CASSLGPMNEQYF,TGTGCCAGCAGCTTAGGCCCTATGAACGAGCAGTACTTC
TRBJ2-2,-,-,TRBV30,CAWSVGGAGSGELFF,TGTGCCTGGAGTGTAGGTGGGGCCGGATCCGGGGAGCTGTTTTTT
TRBJ2-1,-,-,TRBV9,CASSPPGHRVNEQFF,TGTGCCAGCAGCCCACCCGGGCACAGGGTGAATGAGCAGTTCTTC
TRBJ1-1,once,-,TRBV10-3,CAISDAVDEAFF,TGTGCCATCAGTGATGCGGTGGATGAAGCTTTCTTT
TRBJ2-1,-,TRBD2,TRBV28,CASSPNEGGPYNEQFF,TGTGCCAGCAGCCCTAACGAGGGAGGGCCATACAATGAGCAGTTCTTC
TRBJ2-1,-,-,TRBV7-7,CASSLGPTTGNEQFF,TGTGCTAGCAGCCTAGGGCCAACCACGGGCAATGAGCAGTTCTTC
TRBJ2-1,-,TRBD2,TRBV27,CASSSGLAGADEQFF,TGTGCCAGCAGTTCCGGACTAGCGGGAGCGGATGAGCAGTTCTTC
TRBJ2-1,once,TRBD1,TRBV18,CASFRDRSNNEQFF,TGTGCCAGCTTCCGGGACAGGTCCAACAATGAGCAGTTCTTC
TRBJ2-3,-,TRBD2,TRBV14,CASSQGLAADTQYF,TGTGCCAGCAGCCAGGGACTAGCGGCAGATACGCAGTATTTT
TRBJ1-4,-,TRBD1,TRBV5-4,CASSLGQGREKLFF,TGTGCCAGCAGCCTTGGACAGGGGAGGGAAAAACTGTTTTTT
TRBJ2-7,-,-,TRBV28,CASSLARGTYEQYF,TGTGCCAGCAGTTTAGCCAGGGGCACCTACGAGCAGTACTTC
TRBJ2-3,-,-,TRBV7-9,CASTPARPLRPSDTQYF,TGTGCCAGCACCCCGGCGAGGCCTCTTCGACCATCAGATACGCAGTATTTT
TRBJ2-2,-,-,TRBV9,CASSVDPGAGGELFF,TGTGCCAGCAGCGTAGATCCGGGAGCGGGCGGGGAGCTGTTTTTT
TRBJ2-1,once,-,TRBV11-2,CASSSTYNEQFF,TGTGCCAGCAGCAGTACTTACAATGAGCAGTTCTTC
TRBJ2-7,once,TRBD2,TRBV5-6,CASSSRDYYEQYF,TGTGCCAGCAGCTCTAGGGACTACTACGAGCAGTACTTC
TRBJ1-4,-,-,TRBV6-6,CASSYSVRSNNEKLFF,TGCGCCAGCAGTTACTCCGTTAGGAGTAACAATGAAAAACTGTTTTTT
TRBJ2-1,-,TRBD2,TRBV28,CASSSVTSGRNEQFF,TGTGCCAGCAGTTCAGTGACTAGCGGGAGAAATGAGCAGTTCTTC
TRBJ2-3,-,-,TRBV9,CASSPHGPDSARTQYF,TGTGCCAGCAGCCCCCACGGCCCAGATTCAGCTAGAACGCAGTATTTT
TRBJ2-1,-,TRBD2,TRBV27,CASSLVLAGGPGEQFF,TGTGCCAGCAGTTTAGTCCTAGCGGGAGGGCCGGGTGAGCAGTTCTTC
TRBJ2-7,-,TRBD2,TRBV19,CASSTAGLAGGYEQYF,TGTGCCAGTAGTACAGCCGGACTAGCGGGAGGGTACGAGCAGTACTTC
TRBJ1-2,-,-,TRBV19,CASSIGAGNGGYTF,TGTGCCAGTAGTATAGGGGCAGGGAACGGTGGCTACACCTTC
TRBJ1-5,few,-,TRBV2,CASSDVGGATSNQPQHF,TGTGCCAGCAGTGATGTTGGGGGCGCAACAAGCAATCAGCCCCAGCATTTT
TRBJ2-2,-,-,TRBV28,CASSSQGGTGELFF,TGTGCCAGCAGTAGCCAAGGGGGCACCGGGGAGCTGTTTTTT
TRBJ2-3,-,TRBD2,TRBV19,CASSTGLAGTDTQYF,TGTGCCAGTAGTACCGGACTAGCGGGCACAGATACGCAGTATTTT
TRBJ1-4,few,-,TRBV4-1,CASSQPQIEKLFF,TGCGCCAGCAGCCAACCTCAGATTGAAAAACTGTTTTTT